This TCR beta chain was sequenced for a study of control samples from healthy donors and cancer patients. Assay used: immunoSEQ multiplex PCR; TCRdb lists only in-frame clones, some missing. The data contain some 160,000 clones, roughly 94% of them singletons. In this sample, this clone turned up once. With 0 bases clipped from V and 4 bases from J, the junction kept 8 bases outside the gene matches. The CDR3 consists of 18 residues. Germline lookup yields CDR1 LGHNA and CDR2 YSLEER. This clonotype was sampled from a woman in her forties in good health. This chain uses TRBV4-3 with TRBJ2-2; TRBD2 matches 10 bases. The source material was blood. CDR3 region: CASSQEPSGSGSTGELFF. Here the CDR3 DNA reads TGCGCCAGCAGCCAAGAGCCTAGCGGGAGCGGTAGCACCGGGGAGCTGTTTTTT.